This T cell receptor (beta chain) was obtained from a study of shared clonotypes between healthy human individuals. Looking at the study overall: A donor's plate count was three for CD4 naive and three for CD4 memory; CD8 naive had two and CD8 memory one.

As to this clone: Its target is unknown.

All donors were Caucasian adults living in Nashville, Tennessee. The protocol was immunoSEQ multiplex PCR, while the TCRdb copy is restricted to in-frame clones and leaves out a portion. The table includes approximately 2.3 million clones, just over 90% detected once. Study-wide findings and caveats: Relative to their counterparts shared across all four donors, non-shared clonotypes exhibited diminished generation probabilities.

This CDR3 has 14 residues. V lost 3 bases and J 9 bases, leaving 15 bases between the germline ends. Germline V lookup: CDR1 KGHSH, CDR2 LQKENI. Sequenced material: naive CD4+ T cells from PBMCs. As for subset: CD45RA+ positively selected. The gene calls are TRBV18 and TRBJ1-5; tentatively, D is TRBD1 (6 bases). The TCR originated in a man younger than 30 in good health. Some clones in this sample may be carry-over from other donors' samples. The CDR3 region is CASSPFSQGSPQHF. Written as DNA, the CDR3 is TGTGCCAGCTCACCTTTTTCACAGGGCTCGCCCCAGCATTTT.